A selection of T cell receptor beta chains follows, all from one sample in a study of Graves' ophthalmopathy and Graves' hyperthyroidism. A single record per CDR3 protein comes from TCRdb applying MiXCR to the multiplex PCR reads. This sample has about 380,000 distinct CDR3 sequences, with roughly 14% found just once. Sample: peripheral blood. These TCRs come from a woman under 30 with stable Graves' hyperthyroidism. Both conserved end residues are part of each CDR3. D genes are given only for firm matches. Some rows mark clone size as missing; the rest say once, few, many or name a class of expanded clone.

v_call	d_call	clone_size	j_call	cdr3_nt	cdr3_aa
TRBV12-3/TRBV12-4	TRBD1	many	TRBJ2-7	TGTGCCAGCAGTTTAGGTGGACAGGCGCCCTACGAGCAGTACTTC	CASSLGGQAPYEQYF
TRBV20-1	-	many	TRBJ1-1	TGCAGTGCCCGGGGGGGCACTAACACTGAAGCTTTCTTT	CSARGGTNTEAFF
TRBV20-1	TRBD1	many	TRBJ2-2	TGCAGTGCTAGAGGACAGGGCACCGGGGAGCTGTTTTTT	CSARGQGTGELFF
TRBV18	TRBD1	-	TRBJ2-3	TGTGCCAGCTCAGCCCGACAGGGCAACACAGATACGCAGTATTTT	CASSARQGNTDTQYF
TRBV5-1	-	many	TRBJ2-7	TGCGCCAGCAGCTTCGGGGGAACCAACGAGTACTTC	CASSFGGTNEYF
TRBV20-1	-	few	TRBJ2-2	TGCAGTGCTAGTGCCGGGGGTAGGACCGGGGAGCTGTTTTTT	CSASAGGRTGELFF
TRBV7-9	-	many	TRBJ2-7	TGTGCCAGCAGCTTAGTAGGTGCGTCCGGGCTCGAGCAGTACTTC	CASSLVGASGLEQYF
TRBV24-1	-	-	TRBJ1-1	TGTGCCACCAGTGATGGGGCGAACACTGAGTCTTTCTTT	CATSDGANTESFF
TRBV27	TRBD1	-	TRBJ2-2	TGTGCCAGCAGTTTATCATTGGGACAGGTTGGCACCGGGGAGCTGTTTTTT	CASSLSLGQVGTGELFF
TRBV7-8	TRBD1	-	TRBJ1-5	TGTGCCAGCAGCTTAGCGCAGGGGGGTTTTCAGCCCCAGCATTTT	CASSLAQGGFQPQHF
TRBV10-3	TRBD1	many	TRBJ2-5	TGTGCCATCAGTCCCAGGGACAGGGAAAAAGAGACCCAGTACTTC	CAISPRDREKETQYF
TRBV6-5	-	once	TRBJ1-2	TGTGCCAGCAGTTACGATCGGGGTAACTATGGCTACACCTTC	CASSYDRGNYGYTF
TRBV6-1	-	many	TRBJ1-5	TGTGCCACCCAAGGACGGATTAGCAATCAGCCCCAGCATTTT	CATQGRISNQPQHF
TRBV9	TRBD1	many	TRBJ1-1	TGTGCCAGCAGCTTGGGACAGGGGATGAACACTGAAGCTTTCTTT	CASSLGQGMNTEAFF
TRBV9	-	many	TRBJ1-2	TGTGCCAGCGCACAGGGAGTAGGGTATGGCTACACCTTC	CASAQGVGYGYTF
TRBV6-5	-	many	TRBJ2-7	TGTGCCAGCAGTTACGACAGGAACTCCTACGAGCAGTACTTC	CASSYDRNSYEQYF
TRBV12-3/TRBV12-4	-	many	TRBJ2-7	TGTGCCAGCAGTTTTAAGGGGTACGAGCAGTACTTC	CASSFKGYEQYF
TRBV24-1	-	many	TRBJ2-2	TGTGCCACCAGTGATGGCCTCGTGACCGGGGAGCTGTTTTTT	CATSDGLVTGELFF
TRBV29-1	-	many	TRBJ1-2	TGCAGCGTTGAAGATCGGCGGGGCGATGGCTACACCTTC	CSVEDRRGDGYTF
TRBV13	-	many	TRBJ2-5	TGTGCCAGCAGCTTAGGCTCCAGCCAAGAGACCCAGTACTTC	CASSLGSSQETQYF
TRBV7-2	TRBD2	many	TRBJ2-7	TGTGCCAGCAGCCTTCTAGCGGGGGGGTCGATGGAGCAGTACTTC	CASSLLAGGSMEQYF
TRBV20-1	-	-	TRBJ2-7	TGCAGTGCAACCAGGACATTCTCCTACGAGCAGTACTTC	CSATRTFSYEQYF
TRBV27	-	few	TRBJ1-5	TGTGCCAGCAGTTTAGCAGGGTGGAATCAGCCCCAGCATTTT	CASSLAGWNQPQHF
TRBV14	TRBD2	many	TRBJ2-3	TGTGCCAGCAGCACCGGGACTAGCGGGGGGGCACCCCCGTCGGATACGCAGTATTTT	CASSTGTSGGAPPSDTQYF
TRBV18	TRBD1	-	TRBJ1-1	TGTGCCAGCTCACCGCGGGGAGGACAGGGGGAAACTGAAGCTTTCTTT	CASSPRGGQGETEAFF
TRBV6-5	-	many	TRBJ2-4	TGTGCCAGCAGTCAACTCGGCCAAGGGGAGAGGGTTCAGTACTTC	CASSQLGQGERVQYF
TRBV27	-	many	TRBJ1-1	TGTGCCAGCAGTTTATTCGGGGGGATGAACACTGAAGCTTTCTTT	CASSLFGGMNTEAFF
TRBV15	-	many	TRBJ2-7	TGTGCCACCAGCAGACCCGACAACGCCTACGAGCAGTACTTC	CATSRPDNAYEQYF
TRBV12-3/TRBV12-4	TRBD1	-	TRBJ1-1	TGTGCCAGCAGTTTACGCATGGGACAGGGGACAGCTTTCTTT	CASSLRMGQGTAFF
TRBV10-3	-	many	TRBJ1-1	TGTGCCATCAGTGAGACGAGAGGGGGAAAGGTTGAAGCTTTCTTT	CAISETRGGKVEAFF
TRBV28	-	many	TRBJ2-5	TGTGCCAGCAGTTCCTTCGAGGGGCCATCGTGGCAAGAGACCCAGTACTTC	CASSSFEGPSWQETQYF
TRBV5-1	TRBD1	many	TRBJ1-5	TGCGCCAGCAGCCTATTCACAGGGGTGGATCAGCCCCAGCATTTT	CASSLFTGVDQPQHF
TRBV7-2	-	many	TRBJ2-2	TGTGCCAGCAGCTCCCCTTTCGCCGGGGAGCTGTTTTTT	CASSSPFAGELFF
TRBV19	TRBD1	many	TRBJ1-1	TGTGCCAGTAGTGCCACAGGGGGCACTGAAGCTTTCTTT	CASSATGGTEAFF
TRBV19	-	many	TRBJ2-2	TGTGCCACCAAGCGCGATTTTACGAACACCGGGGAGCTGTTTTTT	CATKRDFTNTGELFF
TRBV19	-	many	TRBJ1-1	TGTGCCAGTAGCCCGACACCCTTCGGCACTGAAGCTTTCTTT	CASSPTPFGTEAFF
TRBV6-1	TRBD2	many	TRBJ2-7	TGTGCCAGCAGTGGTCTGACCGGGACTAGCCTCTCCTACGAGCAGTACTTC	CASSGLTGTSLSYEQYF
TRBV5-1	-	-	TRBJ2-5	TGCGCCAGCAGCTTGGCCATCAGCTCTCGGGAGACCCAGTACTTC	CASSLAISSRETQYF
TRBV10-3	-	many	TRBJ1-1	TGTGCCATCAGGACCGGGCAGGGAGCCACTGAAGCTTTCTTT	CAIRTGQGATEAFF
TRBV6-2/TRBV6-3	TRBD1	many	TRBJ1-1	TGTGCCAGCTTAGATACAGGGGCGGACACTGAAGCTTTCTTT	CASLDTGADTEAFF
TRBV11-2	-	many	TRBJ1-1	TGTGCCAGCAGCTTAGATTTTGGCGGCAACCAAACTTTCTTT	CASSLDFGGNQTFF
TRBV12-3/TRBV12-4	-	-	TRBJ1-6	TGTGCCAGCAGTTTAAACCTCAAAGTCGGGTCACCCCTCCACTTT	CASSLNLKVGSPLHF
TRBV19	-	many	TRBJ1-1	TGTGCCAGTAGTATAGGCCGAACCAGCCCTGAAGCTTTCTTT	CASSIGRTSPEAFF
TRBV19	-	many	TRBJ1-1	TGTGCCAGTAGTCCTCGACAGGCGAACACTGAAGCTTTCTTT	CASSPRQANTEAFF